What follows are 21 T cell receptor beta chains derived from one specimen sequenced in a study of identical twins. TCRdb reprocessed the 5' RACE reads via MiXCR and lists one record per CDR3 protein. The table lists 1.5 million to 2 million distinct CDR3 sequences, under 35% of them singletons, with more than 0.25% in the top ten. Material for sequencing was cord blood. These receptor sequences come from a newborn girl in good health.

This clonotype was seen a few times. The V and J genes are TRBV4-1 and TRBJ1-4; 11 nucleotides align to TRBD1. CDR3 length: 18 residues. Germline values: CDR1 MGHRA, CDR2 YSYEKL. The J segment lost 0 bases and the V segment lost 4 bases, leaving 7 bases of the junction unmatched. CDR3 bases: TGCGCCAGCAGCCTCCTTCCGGGACAGGGGGCAACTAATGAAAAACTGTTTTTT. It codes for CASSLLPGQGATNEKLFF.

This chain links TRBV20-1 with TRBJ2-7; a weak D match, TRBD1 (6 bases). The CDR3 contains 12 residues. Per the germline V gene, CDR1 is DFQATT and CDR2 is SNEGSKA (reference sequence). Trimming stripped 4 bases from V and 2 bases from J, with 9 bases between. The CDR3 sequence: CSAMWTAYEQYF. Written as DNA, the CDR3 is TGCAGTGCTATGTGGACAGCCTACGAGCAGTACTTC.

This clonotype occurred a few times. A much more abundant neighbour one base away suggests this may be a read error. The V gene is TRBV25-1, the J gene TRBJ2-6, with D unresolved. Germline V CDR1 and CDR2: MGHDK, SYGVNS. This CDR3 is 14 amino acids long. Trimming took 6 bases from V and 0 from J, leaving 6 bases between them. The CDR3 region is CASRHSSGANVLTF. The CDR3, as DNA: TGTGCCAGCAGGCACAGCTCTGGGGCCAACGTCCTGACTTTC. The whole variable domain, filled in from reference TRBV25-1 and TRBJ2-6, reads EADIYQTPRYLVIGTGKKITLECSQTMGHDKMYWYQQDPGMELHLIHYSYGVNSTEKGDLSSESTVSRIRTEHFPLTLESARPSHTSQYLCASRHSSGANVLTFGAGSRLTVL.

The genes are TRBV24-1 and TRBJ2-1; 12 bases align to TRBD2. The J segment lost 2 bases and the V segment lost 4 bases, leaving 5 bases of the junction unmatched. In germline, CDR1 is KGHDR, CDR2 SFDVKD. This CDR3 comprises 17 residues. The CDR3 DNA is TGTGCCACCAGTGACTCGACTAGCGGGGGCCCCTACAATGAGCAGTTCTTC. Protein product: CATSDSTSGGPYNEQFF.

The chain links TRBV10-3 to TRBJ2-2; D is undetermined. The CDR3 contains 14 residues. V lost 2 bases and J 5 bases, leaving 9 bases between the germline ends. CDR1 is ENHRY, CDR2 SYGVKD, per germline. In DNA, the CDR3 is TGTGCCATCAGTGAGCCAAGGACGACCGGGGAGCTGTTTTTT. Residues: CAISEPRTTGELFF.

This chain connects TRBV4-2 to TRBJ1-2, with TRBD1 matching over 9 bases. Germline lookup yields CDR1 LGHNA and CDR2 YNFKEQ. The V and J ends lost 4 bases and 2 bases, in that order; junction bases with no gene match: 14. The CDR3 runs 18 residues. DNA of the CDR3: TGTGCCAGCAGCCCACACCCTGATCGGACAGGGGAAAACTATGGCTACACCTTC. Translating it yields CASSPHPDRTGENYGYTF.

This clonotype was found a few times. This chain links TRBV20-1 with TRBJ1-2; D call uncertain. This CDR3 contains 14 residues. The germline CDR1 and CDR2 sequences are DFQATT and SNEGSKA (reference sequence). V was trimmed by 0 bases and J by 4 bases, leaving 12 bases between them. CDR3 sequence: CSARDLWTAYGYTF. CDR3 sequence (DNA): TGCAGTGCTAGAGATCTCTGGACGGCCTATGGCTACACCTTC.

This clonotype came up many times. The CDR3 DNA reads as TGCAGTGCTGGACAGTACGAGCAGTACTTC. Its translation is CSAGQYEQYF. The chain has TRBV20-1 and TRBJ2-7; tentatively, D is TRBD1 (6 bases). The CDR3 contains 10 residues. Germline CDR1 DFQATT, CDR2 SNEGSKA (reference sequence). V was clipped by 5 bases and J by 4 bases, with 6 bases between them.

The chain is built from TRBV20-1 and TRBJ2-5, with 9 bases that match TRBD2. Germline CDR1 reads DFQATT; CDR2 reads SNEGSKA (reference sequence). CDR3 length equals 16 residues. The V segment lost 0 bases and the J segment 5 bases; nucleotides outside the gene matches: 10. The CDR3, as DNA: TGCAGTGCTAGAGACTGGCGGCGGGGGGGCACCGAGACCCAGTACTTC. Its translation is CSARDWRRGGTETQYF.

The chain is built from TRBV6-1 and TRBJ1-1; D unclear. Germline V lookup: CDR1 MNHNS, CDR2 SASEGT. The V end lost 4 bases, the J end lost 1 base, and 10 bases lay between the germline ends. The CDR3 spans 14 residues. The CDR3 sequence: CASSAMMGNTEAFF. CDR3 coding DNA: TGTGCCAGCAGTGCGATGATGGGGAACACTGAAGCTTTCTTT.

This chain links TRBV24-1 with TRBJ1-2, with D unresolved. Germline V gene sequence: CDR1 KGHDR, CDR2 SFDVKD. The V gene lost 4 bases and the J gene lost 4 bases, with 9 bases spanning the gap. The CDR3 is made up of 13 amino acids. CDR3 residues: CATSELHFYGYTF. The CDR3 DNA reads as TGTGCCACCAGTGAATTACACTTCTATGGCTACACCTTC.

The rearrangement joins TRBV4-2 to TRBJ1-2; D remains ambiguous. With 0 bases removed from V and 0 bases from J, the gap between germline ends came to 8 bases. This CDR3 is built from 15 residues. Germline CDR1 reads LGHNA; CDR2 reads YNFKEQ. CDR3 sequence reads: CASSQDTATNYGYTF. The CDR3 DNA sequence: TGTGCCAGCAGCCAAGACACAGCCACTAACTATGGCTACACCTTC.

The CDR3 reads CASSQGGWLYNEQFF. CDR3 coding DNA: TGTGCCAGCAGCCAAGGCGGATGGCTTTACAATGAGCAGTTCTTC. The chain recombines TRBV3-1 with TRBJ2-1, with D unclear. Trimming removed 1 base from V and 4 bases from J, with 11 bases in between. The CDR3 spans 15 residues. Germline-derived CDR1 and CDR2 are LGHDT and YNNKEL (reference sequence).

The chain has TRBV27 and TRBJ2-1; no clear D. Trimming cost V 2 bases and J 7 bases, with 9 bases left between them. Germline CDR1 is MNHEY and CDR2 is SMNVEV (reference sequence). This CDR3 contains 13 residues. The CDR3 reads CASSLEAPNEQFF. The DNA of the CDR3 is TGTGCCAGCAGTTTAGAGGCTCCTAATGAGCAGTTCTTC.

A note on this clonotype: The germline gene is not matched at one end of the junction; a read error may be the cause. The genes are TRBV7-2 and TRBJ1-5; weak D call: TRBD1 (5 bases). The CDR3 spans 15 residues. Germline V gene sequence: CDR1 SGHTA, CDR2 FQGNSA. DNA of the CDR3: TGTGCCTGCAGCTTAAGGGGAGGGAGCAATCAGCCCCAGCATTTT. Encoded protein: CACSLRGGSNQPQHF.

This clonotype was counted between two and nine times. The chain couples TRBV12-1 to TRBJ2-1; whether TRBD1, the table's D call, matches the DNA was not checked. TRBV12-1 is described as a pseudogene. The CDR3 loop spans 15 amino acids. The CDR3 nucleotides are TGTGCCAGCAGCTTATTCGGGGGAAGTCTGCATGAGCAGTTCTTC. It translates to CASSLFGGSLHEQFF.

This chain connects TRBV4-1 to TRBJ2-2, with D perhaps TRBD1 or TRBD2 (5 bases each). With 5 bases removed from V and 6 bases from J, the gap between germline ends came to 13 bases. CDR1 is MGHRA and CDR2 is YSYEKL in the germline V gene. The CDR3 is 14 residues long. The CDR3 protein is CASSIHGAAGELFF. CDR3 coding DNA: TGCGCCAGCAGCATTCACGGGGCGGCCGGGGAGCTGTTTTTT.

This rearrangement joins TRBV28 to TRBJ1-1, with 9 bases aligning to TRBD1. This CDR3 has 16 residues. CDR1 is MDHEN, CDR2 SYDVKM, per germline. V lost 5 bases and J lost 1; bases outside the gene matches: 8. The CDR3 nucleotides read TGTGCCAGCAGTCTTTGGGGACAGGGACCGAACACTGAAGCTTTCTTT. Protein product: CASSLWGQGPNTEAFF.

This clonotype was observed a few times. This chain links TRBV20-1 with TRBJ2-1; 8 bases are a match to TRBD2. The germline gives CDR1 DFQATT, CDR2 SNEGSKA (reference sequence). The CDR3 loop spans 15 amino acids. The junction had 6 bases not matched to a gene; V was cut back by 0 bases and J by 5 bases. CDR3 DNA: TGCAGTGCTAGAGATCCCGGGACTAGACACAATGAGCAGTTCTTC. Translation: CSARDPGTRHNEQFF.

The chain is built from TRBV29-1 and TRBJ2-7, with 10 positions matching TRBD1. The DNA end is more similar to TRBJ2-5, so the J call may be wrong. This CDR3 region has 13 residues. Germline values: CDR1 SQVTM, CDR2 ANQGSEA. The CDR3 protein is CSAPGTGEQTQYF. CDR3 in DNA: TGCAGCGCCCCTGGGACAGGGGAACAGACCCAGTACTTC.

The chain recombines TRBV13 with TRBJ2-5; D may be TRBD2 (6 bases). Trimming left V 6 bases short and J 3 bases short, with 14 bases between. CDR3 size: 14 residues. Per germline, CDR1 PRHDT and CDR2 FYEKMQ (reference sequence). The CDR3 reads CASSFVTGEETQYF. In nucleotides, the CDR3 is TGTGCCAGCAGTTTTGTGACGGGGGAAGAGACCCAGTACTTC.